The 22 T cell receptor beta chains below were found in one sample sequenced in a study of human T cells and chemical hapten exposure (dated by TCRdb to the early 2020s). Taken with the paper, the label for time point translates to: pre-sensitization, week 0. The sample's treatment or condition label, in plain terms: therapeutic diphenylcyclopropenone sensitization with weekly scalp DPC. Libraries were prepared through RACE. Sequencing instrument: NextSeq 500. TCRdb redid the processing of the public reads, applying fastp at Q25 and MiXCR, and retained in-frame beta chains. Every distinct CDR3 protein forms one entry, paired with its most common genes and DNA. This sample lists under 300,000 distinct CDR3 sequences; over 7.5% were detected once. Less than 1.5% of the sample goes to the ten largest clones. The sample in question was whole blood, obtained in connection with sensitization to the hapten diphenylcyclopropenone (DPC). The receptors come from a man aged 18 to 29 with alopecia areata. Some clones in this sample may be carry-over from other donors' samples.

This chain connects TRBV7-7 to TRBJ2-1; possibly TRBD1 for D (5 bases). V lost 3 bases and J lost 8, with 11 bases in between. Germline V gene sequence: CDR1 SSHAT, CDR2 FNYEAQ (reference sequence). The CDR3 has 13 amino acids. The CDR3 DNA follows: TGTGCCAGCAGCTTTTACACAGGCGATGAGCAGTTCTTC. Protein sequence: CASSFYTGDEQFF.

J is TRBJ2-1 and V is TRBV4-3; D remains ambiguous. The V gene's germline CDR1 is LGHNA and CDR2 YSLEER. This CDR3 is built from 15 residues. V lost 0 bases to trimming and J lost 7 bases, with 13 bases between them. The CDR3 loop is CASSQDPTPANEQFF. The CDR3 DNA sequence: TGCGCCAGCAGCCAAGATCCGACTCCAGCAAATGAGCAGTTCTTC.

V is TRBV4-2 and J is TRBJ2-7; 10 bases map to TRBD1. The V gene end was trimmed by 0 bases and the J gene end by 3 bases; junction bases not matched to a gene: 17. The length of the CDR3 is 20 residues. Germline lookup yields CDR1 LGHNA and CDR2 YNFKEQ. The CDR3 coding sequence is TGTGCCAGCAGCCAAGAAAGTCAGTGGATTAAGGGACAGGGGTACTACGAGCAGTACTTC. It codes for CASSQESQWIKGQGYYEQYF.

The chain couples TRBV20-1 to TRBJ2-2; possible D gene TRBD1, 5 bases. This CDR3 contains 14 residues. CDR1 and CDR2 from the germline V gene are DFQATT and SNEGSKA (reference sequence). The ends were cut back, 3 bases at V and 1 base at J, with 9 bases in the middle. The CDR3 reads CSASGHLNTGELFF. The CDR3 DNA reads as TGCAGTGCTAGTGGACATTTGAACACCGGGGAGCTGTTTTTT.

This clonotype was counted a few times. This chain joins TRBV10-3 and TRBJ2-1; TRBD2 agrees at 12 bases. The junction had 4 bases not matched to a gene; V was cut back by 7 bases and J by 6 bases. The CDR3 has 14 amino acids. Germline CDR1 ENHRY, CDR2 SYGVKD. CDR3 sequence: CAITGLAGPNEQFF. As DNA, the CDR3 is TGTGCCATCACAGGACTAGCGGGACCCAATGAGCAGTTCTTC.

This clonotype was recorded a few times. This chain uses TRBV20-1 with TRBJ2-3; 12 nucleotides match TRBD2. There are 15 residues in the CDR3. Germline CDR1 is DFQATT and CDR2 is SNEGSKA (reference sequence). V trimming: 5 bases; J trimming: 4 bases; junction bases outside the gene matches: 7. The CDR3 sequence is CSARSLAGGPDTQYF. Here the CDR3 DNA reads TGCAGTGCTCGTTCTCTAGCGGGGGGGCCAGATACGCAGTATTTT.

This clonotype was counted only a few times. The chain carries TRBV6-6 and TRBJ1-2; a weak D match, TRBD1 (6 bases). Germline V gene data show CDR1 as MNHNY and CDR2 as SVGAGI (reference sequence). V gave up 5 bases and J gave up 4 bases, with 17 bases separating them. This CDR3 contains 15 residues. CDR3 nucleotides: TGTGCCAGCAGTCGCTTGTGGGGGGGCGGCTATGGCTACACCTTC. Its translation is CASSRLWGGGYGYTF.

This clonotype was found a few times. The CDR3, as DNA: TGTGCCAGCAGCTACGGGGCAGGGGGAAGGTGGGGCGCTGAAGCTTTCTTT. This encodes CASSYGAGGRWGAEAFF. The chain is built from TRBV7-9 and TRBJ1-1, with 7 nucleotides matching TRBD1. V trimming: 4 bases; J trimming: 6 bases; junction bases outside the gene matches: 17. Germline CDR1 reads SEHNR; CDR2 reads FQNEAQ (reference sequence). The CDR3 is 17 residues long.

This clonotype was picked up a small number of times. The chain is built from TRBV27 and TRBJ2-2; D might be TRBD1 (6 bases). The CDR3 runs to 14 residues. V dropped 1 base and J dropped 7 bases, with 10 bases sitting between them. Germline V gives CDR1 MNHEY, CDR2 SMNVEV (reference sequence). This CDR3 reads CASSLWGPGGELFF. The DNA of the CDR3 is TGTGCCAGCAGTTTATGGGGGCCCGGCGGGGAGCTGTTTTTT.

This clonotype has only a few counts. The genes are TRBV25-1 and TRBJ2-5, with TRBD2 matching 9 bases. Germline loops: CDR1 MGHDK, CDR2 SYGVNS. The CDR3 extends over 14 amino acids. V lost 5 bases to trimming and J lost 6 bases; unmatched junction nucleotides: 7. Written as DNA, the CDR3 is TGTGCCAGCAGTATGGCGGGGGGGCCGAAGACCCAGTACTTC. It yields the protein CASSMAGGPKTQYF.

The CDR3 reads CATSRGAGDTQYF. The CDR3, as DNA: TGTGCCACCAGCAGGGGGGCAGGAGATACGCAGTATTTT. The rearrangement links TRBV15 to TRBJ2-3; the D gene is possibly TRBD1 (6 bases). Between the trimmed V and J ends, which lost 3 bases and 5 bases, there was a span of 9 bases. In germline, CDR1 is LNHNV, CDR2 YYDKDF (reference sequence). The CDR3 length is 13 residues.

This clonotype was counted many times. This chain joins TRBV4-1 and TRBJ2-7, with D possibly being TRBD2 (6 bases). Germline values: CDR1 MGHRA, CDR2 YSYEKL. The CDR3 covers 16 residues. The V gene lost 3 bases and the J gene lost 2 bases, with 17 bases spanning the gap. The CDR3: CASSQGQGGATYEQYF. The CDR3 DNA reads as TGCGCCAGCAGCCAGGGCCAGGGCGGGGCGACCTACGAGCAGTACTTC.

This clonotype showed up just a few times. The rearrangement uses TRBV7-2 and TRBJ1-5; no clear D gene. CDR3 length: 15 amino acids. V lost 2 bases to trimming and J lost 4 bases, with 12 bases between them. Germline CDR1 is SGHTA and CDR2 is FQGNSA. In DNA form, the CDR3 reads TGTGCCAGCAGCTTAATTTCCCAGCATAATCAGCCCCAGCATTTT. Protein product: CASSLISQHNQPQHF. The variable domain in full, with the rest retrieved from reference TRBV7-2 and TRBJ1-5, is GAGVSQSPSNKVTEKGKDVELRCDPISGHTALYWYRQSLGQGLEFLIYFQGNSAPDKSGLPSDRFSAERTGGSVSTLTIQRTQQEDSAVYLCASSLISQHNQPQHFGDGTRLSIL.

The chain uses TRBV2 and TRBJ1-1, with D unresolved. V shed 7 bases and J shed 0 bases, with 9 bases lying between them. The CDR3 is made up of 13 amino acids. CDR1 is SNHLY and CDR2 is FYNNEI in the germline V gene. The CDR3 DNA reads as TGTGCCAGCACCCCAGTCCTGAACACTGAAGCTTTCTTT. Protein: CASTPVLNTEAFF.

This clonotype was detected many times. The chain employs TRBV10-3 and TRBJ1-2; D might be TRBD1 (5 bases). The germline V gene has CDR1 ENHRY and CDR2 SYGVKD. The CDR3 length is 16 residues. Trimming took off 0 bases at V and 4 bases at J, with 15 bases between the two ends. The CDR3 DNA follows: TGTGCCATCAGTGAGTCCAGTCCAGGGCCGGCCTATGGCTACACCTTC. Its protein product is CAISESSPGPAYGYTF.

The rearrangement joins TRBV6-5 to TRBJ2-1, with 8 bases aligning to TRBD1. V shed 6 bases, J shed 4 bases, and the junction held 5 bases outside the gene matches. CDR3 length equals 14 residues. Germline V gene sequence: CDR1 MNHEY, CDR2 SVGAGI. CDR3 loop: CASRLQGGYNEQFF. The CDR3 DNA reads as TGTGCCAGCAGGTTACAGGGGGGTTACAATGAGCAGTTCTTC.

The sample holds a few counts of this clonotype. The chain recombines TRBV12-3 or TRBV12-4 with TRBJ1-5; TRBD1 matches 7 bases. The CDR3 sequence is 14 residues long. V lost 1 base, J lost 4 bases, and 1 base stayed unmatched. CDR3 nucleotides: TGTGCCAGCAGTTTAGGGGGACAGAATCAGCCCCAGCATTTT. It translates to CASSLGGQNQPQHF.

This clonotype came up a few times. V is TRBV7-2 and J is TRBJ1-6; D gene unclear. CDR1 and CDR2 from the germline V gene are SGHTA and FQGNSA. This CDR3 region has 15 residues. V dropped 1 base and J dropped 10 bases, with 14 bases sitting between them. CDR3: CASSLVHGAESPLHF. The CDR3 DNA reads TGTGCCAGCAGCTTAGTACACGGAGCGGAATCACCCCTCCACTTT. Complete variable domain (other parts from reference TRBV7-2 and TRBJ1-6): GAGVSQSPSNKVTEKGKDVELRCDPISGHTALYWYRQSLGQGLEFLIYFQGNSAPDKSGLPSDRFSAERTGGSVSTLTIQRTQQEDSAVYLCASSLVHGAESPLHFGNGTRLTVT.

This clonotype was observed at least ten times. The chain combines TRBV6-2 or TRBV6-3 with TRBJ1-2, with D tentatively TRBD1 (6 bases). The germline V gene encodes CDR1 MNHEY and CDR2 SVGEGT. The CDR3 is 14 amino acids. The ends were cut back, 10 bases at V and 2 bases at J, with 17 bases in the middle. In DNA form, the CDR3 reads TGTGCCACGAAGCCCTTGGACAGAAACTATGGCTACACCTTC. It is translated as CATKPLDRNYGYTF.

This clonotype has a handful of counts. As DNA, the CDR3 is TGTGCCAGCAGCCAAGATCCCGGGGCCCGGGCCAACGTCCTGACTTTC. Protein sequence: CASSQDPGARANVLTF. This rearrangement joins TRBV3-1 to TRBJ2-6; D tentatively reads TRBD1 or TRBD2 (5 bases each). The germline gives CDR1 LGHDT, CDR2 YNNKEL (reference sequence). The ends were cut back, 0 bases at V and 5 bases at J, with 11 bases in the middle. The CDR3 runs 16 residues.

This clonotype was observed a few times. The gene calls are TRBV6-6 and TRBJ1-4; TRBD1 is a possible D gene (5 bases). Germline V lookup: CDR1 MNHNY, CDR2 SVGAGI (reference sequence). The CDR3 spans 13 residues. The V gene lost 5 bases and the J gene lost 11 bases, with 15 bases spanning the gap. CDR3 nucleotides: TGTGCCAGCAGTCAACGCGGGGGGGGTAAACTGTTTTTT. Encoded protein: CASSQRGGGKLFF.

Ten or more counts support this clonotype. V is TRBV5-1 and J is TRBJ1-2; D is possibly TRBD1 (6 bases). This CDR3 region has 15 residues. The V gene lost 5 bases and the J gene lost 3 bases, with 17 bases spanning the gap. CDR1 and CDR2 from the germline V gene are SGHRS and YFSETQ. CDR3 residues: CASRPLEGEDYGYTF. CDR3 nucleotides: TGCGCCAGCAGACCCCTCGAGGGGGAGGACTATGGCTACACCTTC.